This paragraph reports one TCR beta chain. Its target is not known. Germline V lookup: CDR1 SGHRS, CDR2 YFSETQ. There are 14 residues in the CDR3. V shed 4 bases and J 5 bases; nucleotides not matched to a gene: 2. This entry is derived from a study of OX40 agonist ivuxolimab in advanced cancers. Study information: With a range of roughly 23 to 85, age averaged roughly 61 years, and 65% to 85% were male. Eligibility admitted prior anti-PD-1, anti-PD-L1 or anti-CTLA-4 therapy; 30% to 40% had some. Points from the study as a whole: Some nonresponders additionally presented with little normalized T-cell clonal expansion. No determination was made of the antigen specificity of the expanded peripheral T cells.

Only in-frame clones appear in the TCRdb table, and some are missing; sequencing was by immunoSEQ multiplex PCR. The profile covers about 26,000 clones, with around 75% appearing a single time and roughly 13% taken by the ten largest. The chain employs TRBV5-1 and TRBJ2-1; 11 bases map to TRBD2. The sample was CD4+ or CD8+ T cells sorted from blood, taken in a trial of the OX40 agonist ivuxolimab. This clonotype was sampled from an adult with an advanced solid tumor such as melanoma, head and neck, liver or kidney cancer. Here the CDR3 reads CASSAGLADNEQFF. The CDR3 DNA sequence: TGCGCCAGCAGCGCGGGACTAGCGGACAATGAGCAGTTCTTC. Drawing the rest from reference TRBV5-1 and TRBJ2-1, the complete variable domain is KAGVTQTPRYLIKTRGQQVTLSCSPISGHRSVSWYQQTPGQGLQFLFEYFSETQRNKGNFPGRFSGRQFSNSRSEMNVSTLELGDSALYLCASSAGLADNEQFFGPGTRLTVL.